One sample yielded the 10 T cell receptor beta chains listed below, sequenced in a study of cytomegalovirus exposure and HLA in healthy donors. The study ran its PCR with 60 Vbeta and 13 Jbeta primers. Assay: immunoSEQ multiplex PCR; the TCRdb copy retains only in-frame clones and omits some. The data show about 150,000 clones, 65% to 80% seen once. The sample taken for sequencing was PBMCs. Every receptor here comes from a middle-aged woman in good health and CMV-seronegative.

The rearrangement uses TRBV6-5 and TRBJ1-1; 11 bases line up with TRBD1. With V trimmed by 4 bases and J by 4 bases, 5 bases remained unmatched. Per the germline V gene, CDR1 is MNHEY and CDR2 is SVGAGI. This CDR3 region has 15 residues. CDR3 amino acids: CASSSAGQGVTEAFF. In DNA, the CDR3 is TGTGCCAGCAGTTCTGCGGGACAGGGGGTCACTGAAGCTTTCTTT.

The chain recombines TRBV4-1 with TRBJ1-3; 9 nucleotides agree with TRBD1. This CDR3 has 17 amino acids. The junction had 11 bases not matched to a gene; V was cut back by 4 bases and J by 4 bases. Per the germline V gene, CDR1 is MGHRA and CDR2 is YSYEKL. The CDR3: CASSLTRTGGDGNTIYF. Here the CDR3 DNA reads TGCGCCAGCAGCCTAACACGTACAGGGGGCGACGGAAACACCATATATTTT.

The genes are TRBV7-9 and TRBJ2-3, with D maybe TRBD2 (7 bases). Germline V gene sequence: CDR1 SEHNR, CDR2 FQNEAQ (reference sequence). The CDR3 runs to 18 residues. Trimming shortened V by 5 bases and J by 4 bases, and 25 bases separated the two germline ends. CDR3 coding DNA: TGTGCCAGCAGCGAAGGGACACCAAGGGAGGGCCTAGCAGATACGCAGTATTTT. Its translation: CASSEGTPREGLADTQYF.

V and J are TRBV14 and TRBJ1-2; D is possibly TRBD1 (5 bases). Trimming pared 4 bases from V and 5 bases from J, leaving 8 bases between. Germline CDR1 reads SGHDN; CDR2 reads FVKESK. This CDR3 has 12 amino acids. The CDR3 bases are TGTGCCAGCAGCCCCCAGGGTTATGGCTACACCTTC. It is translated as CASSPQGYGYTF.

The V call is TRBV2, the J call TRBJ1-5, with 7 nucleotides matching TRBD1. The CDR3 loop spans 15 amino acids. Germline CDR1 reads SNHLY; CDR2 reads FYNNEI. J gave up 4 bases and V 5 bases, and 8 bases lay outside the gene matches. CDR3 DNA sequence: TGTGCCAGCAGTTTCTCCGGGACAGCTAATCAGCCCCAGCATTTT. Residues: CASSFSGTANQPQHF.

This clone has a handful of counts. The V call is TRBV7-9, the J call TRBJ2-1; TRBD2 agrees at 15 bases. The germline V gene has CDR1 SEHNR and CDR2 FQNEAQ (reference sequence). V gave up 5 bases and J gave up 7 bases; unmatched junction bases: 6. CDR3 size: 16 residues. The CDR3 DNA sequence: TGTGCCAGCAGCCCTCGGACTAGCGGGAGGGCTAATGAGCAGTTCTTC. Its translation is CASSPRTSGRANEQFF. Drawing the rest from reference TRBV7-9 and TRBJ2-1, the complete variable domain is DTGVSQNPRHKITKRGQNVTFRCDPISEHNRLYWYRQTLGQGPEFLTYFQNEAQLEKSRLLSDRFSAERPKGSFSTLEIQRTEQGDSAMYLCASSPRTSGRANEQFFGPGTRLTVL.

The gene calls are TRBV27 and TRBJ1-2; D is possibly TRBD1 (6 bases). Deletions cut 5 bases from V and 3 bases from J, with 10 bases between. This CDR3 region has 13 residues. Germline V gene data show CDR1 as MNHEY and CDR2 as SMNVEV (reference sequence). Here the CDR3 reads CASSRTADYGYTF. CDR3 DNA sequence: TGTGCCAGCAGTCGGACAGCCGACTATGGCTACACCTTC.

V usage is TRBV25-1 and J usage is TRBJ1-1; possibly TRBD1 for D (5 bases). V lost 5 bases and J 7 bases, leaving 20 bases between the germline ends. In germline, CDR1 is MGHDK, CDR2 SYGVNS. The CDR3 length is 15 residues. DNA for the CDR3: TGTGCCAGCAGTCCTCCAGGGCTTTGGAAGGATGAAGCTTTCTTT. This translates into CASSPPGLWKDEAFF.

The rearrangement links TRBV5-4 to TRBJ1-4; possible D gene TRBD1, 5 bases. This CDR3 has 14 amino acids. The V end was cut by 4 bases, the J end by 6 bases, with 13 bases between. The germline CDR1 and CDR2 sequences are SGHNT and YYREEE (reference sequence). CDR3 protein: CASSRLGGDEKLFF. In nucleotides, the CDR3 is TGTGCCAGCAGCCGGCTGGGAGGGGATGAAAAACTGTTTTTT.

V and J are TRBV28 and TRBJ2-5; TRBD2 matches 11 bases. The CDR3 length is 17 residues. V trimming: 5 bases; J trimming: 5 bases; junction bases outside the gene matches: 13. From germline, CDR1 is MDHEN and CDR2 SYDVKM. The CDR3 here is CASSPLAGVSVEETQYF. CDR3 bases: TGTGCCAGCAGTCCACTAGCGGGAGTCTCGGTTGAGGAGACCCAGTACTTC.